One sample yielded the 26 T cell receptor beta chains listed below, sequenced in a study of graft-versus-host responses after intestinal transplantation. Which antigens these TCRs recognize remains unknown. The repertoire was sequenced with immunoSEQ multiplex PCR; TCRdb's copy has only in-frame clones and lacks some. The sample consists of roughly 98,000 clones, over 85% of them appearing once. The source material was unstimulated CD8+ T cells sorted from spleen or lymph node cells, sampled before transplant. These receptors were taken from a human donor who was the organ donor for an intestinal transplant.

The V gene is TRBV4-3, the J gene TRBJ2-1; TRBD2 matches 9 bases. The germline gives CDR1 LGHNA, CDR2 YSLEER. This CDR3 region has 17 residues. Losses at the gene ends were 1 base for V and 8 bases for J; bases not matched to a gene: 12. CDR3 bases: TGCGCCAGCAGCCAAGCAAGCGGGAGGAGCCTAGGGTATGAGCAGTTCTTC. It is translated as CASSQASGRSLGYEQFF.

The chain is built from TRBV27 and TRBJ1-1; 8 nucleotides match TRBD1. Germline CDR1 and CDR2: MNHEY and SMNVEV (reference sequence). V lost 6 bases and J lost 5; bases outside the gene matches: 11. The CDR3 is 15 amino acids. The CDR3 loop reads CASRPNGQGRTEAFF. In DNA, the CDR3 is TGTGCCAGCAGACCCAACGGACAGGGTAGAACTGAAGCTTTCTTT.

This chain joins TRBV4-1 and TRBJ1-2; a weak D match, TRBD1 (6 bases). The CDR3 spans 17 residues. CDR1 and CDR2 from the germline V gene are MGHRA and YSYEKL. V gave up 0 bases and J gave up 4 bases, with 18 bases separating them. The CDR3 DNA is TGCGCCAGCAGCCAAGATGGGGGTATTAGGACAGTCTATGGCTACACCTTC. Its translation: CASSQDGGIRTVYGYTF.

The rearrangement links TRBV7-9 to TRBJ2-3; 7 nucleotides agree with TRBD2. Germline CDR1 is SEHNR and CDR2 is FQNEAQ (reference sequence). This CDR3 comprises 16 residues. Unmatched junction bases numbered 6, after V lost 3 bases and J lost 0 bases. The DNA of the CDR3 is TGTGCCAGCAGCTTCGTGCGGGGGAGTAGCACAGATACGCAGTATTTT. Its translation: CASSFVRGSSTDTQYF.

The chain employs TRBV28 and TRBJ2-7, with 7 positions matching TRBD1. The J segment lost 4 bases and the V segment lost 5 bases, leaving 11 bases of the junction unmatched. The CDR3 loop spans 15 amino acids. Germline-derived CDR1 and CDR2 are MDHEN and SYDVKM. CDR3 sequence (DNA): TGTGCCAGCAGTATTACCGGGACAGTGGCTTACGAGCAGTACTTC. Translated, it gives CASSITGTVAYEQYF.

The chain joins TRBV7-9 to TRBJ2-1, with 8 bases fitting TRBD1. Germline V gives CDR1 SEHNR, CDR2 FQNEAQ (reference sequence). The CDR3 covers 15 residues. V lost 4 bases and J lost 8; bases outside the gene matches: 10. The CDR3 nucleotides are TGTGCCAGCAGCTGGGACAGGCGTACTGGGGATGAGCAGTTCTTC. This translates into CASSWDRRTGDEQFF.

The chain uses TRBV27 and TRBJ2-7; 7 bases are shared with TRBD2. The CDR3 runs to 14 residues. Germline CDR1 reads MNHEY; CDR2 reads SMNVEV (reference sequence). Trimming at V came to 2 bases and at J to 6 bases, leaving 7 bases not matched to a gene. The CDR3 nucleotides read TGTGCCAGCAGTTTACTGGGAGGGTGGGGCGAGCAGTACTTC. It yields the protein CASSLLGGWGEQYF.

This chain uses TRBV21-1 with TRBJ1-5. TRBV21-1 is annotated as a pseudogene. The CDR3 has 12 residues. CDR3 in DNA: TGTGCCAACGTGCCGCTACGTCGGCCCCAGCATTTT. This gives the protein CANVPLRRPQHF.

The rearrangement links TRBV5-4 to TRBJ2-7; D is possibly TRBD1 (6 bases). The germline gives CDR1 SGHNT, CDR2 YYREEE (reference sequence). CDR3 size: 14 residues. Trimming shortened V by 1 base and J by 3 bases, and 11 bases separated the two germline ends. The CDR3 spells CASSLRQGNYEQYF. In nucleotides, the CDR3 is TGTGCCAGCAGCTTGAGGCAGGGGAACTACGAGCAGTACTTC.

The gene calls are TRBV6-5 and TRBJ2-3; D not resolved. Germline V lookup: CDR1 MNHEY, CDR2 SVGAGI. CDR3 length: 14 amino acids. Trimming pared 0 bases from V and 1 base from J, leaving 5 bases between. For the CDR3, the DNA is TGTGCCAGCAGTTACTCCGGTGGCACAGATACGCAGTATTTT. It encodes CASSYSGGTDTQYF.

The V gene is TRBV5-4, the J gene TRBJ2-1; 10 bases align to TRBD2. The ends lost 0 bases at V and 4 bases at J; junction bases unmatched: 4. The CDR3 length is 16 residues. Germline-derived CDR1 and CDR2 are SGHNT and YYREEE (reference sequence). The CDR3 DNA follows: TGTGCCAGCAGCTTGGGGCTAGCGGGGGCGTACAATGAGCAGTTCTTC. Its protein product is CASSLGLAGAYNEQFF. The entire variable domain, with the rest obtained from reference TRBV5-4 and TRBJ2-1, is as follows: ETGVTQSPTHLIKTRGQQVTLRCSSQSGHNTVSWYQQALGQGPQFIFQYYREEENGRGNFPPRFSGLQFPNYSSELNVNALELDDSALYLCASSLGLAGAYNEQFFGPGTRLTVL.

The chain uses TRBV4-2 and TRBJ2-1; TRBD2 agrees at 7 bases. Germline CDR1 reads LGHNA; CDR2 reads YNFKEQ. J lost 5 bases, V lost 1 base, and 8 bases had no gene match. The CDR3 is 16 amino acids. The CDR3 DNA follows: TGTGCCAGCAGCCAAGTACTAAGCGGGACCGACAATGAGCAGTTCTTC. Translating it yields CASSQVLSGTDNEQFF.

The CDR3 coding sequence is TGTGCCTGGAGTGAGGAGGTTTGTCGGCGGTGCAATGAGCAGTTCTTC. Translation gives CAWSEEVCRRCNEQFF. The V call is TRBV30, the J call TRBJ2-1; tentative D call: TRBD2 (5 bases). The CDR3 loop spans 16 amino acids. CDR1 GTSNPN and CDR2 SVGIG come from the germline V gene (reference sequence). V was shortened by 1 base and J by 6 bases, with 19 bases between the two germline ends.

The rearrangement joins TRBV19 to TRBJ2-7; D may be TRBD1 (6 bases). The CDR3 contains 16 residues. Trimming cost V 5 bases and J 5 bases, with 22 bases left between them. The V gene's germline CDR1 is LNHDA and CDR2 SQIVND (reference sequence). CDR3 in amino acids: CASSWGGQGHHHEQYF. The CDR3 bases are TGTGCCAGTAGTTGGGGTGGCCAGGGACACCACCACGAGCAGTACTTC.

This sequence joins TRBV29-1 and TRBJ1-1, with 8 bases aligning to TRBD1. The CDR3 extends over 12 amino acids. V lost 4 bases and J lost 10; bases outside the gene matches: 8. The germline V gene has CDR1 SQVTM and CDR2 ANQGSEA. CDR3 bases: TGCAGCGTTGGCTGGACACAGGGGGTAGCTTTCTTT. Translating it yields CSVGWTQGVAFF. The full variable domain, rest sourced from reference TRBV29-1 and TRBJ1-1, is SAVISQKPSRDICQRGTSLTIQCQVDSQVTMMFWYRQQPGQSLTLIATANQGSEATYESGFVIDKFPISRPNLTFSTLTVSNMSPEDSSIYLCSVGWTQGVAFFGQGTRLTVV.

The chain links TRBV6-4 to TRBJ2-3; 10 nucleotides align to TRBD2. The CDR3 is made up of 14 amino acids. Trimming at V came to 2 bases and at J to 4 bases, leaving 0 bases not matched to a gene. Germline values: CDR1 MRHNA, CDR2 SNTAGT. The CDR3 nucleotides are TGTGCCAGCAGTGACCTAGCGGGAGCAGATACGCAGTATTTT. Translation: CASSDLAGADTQYF.

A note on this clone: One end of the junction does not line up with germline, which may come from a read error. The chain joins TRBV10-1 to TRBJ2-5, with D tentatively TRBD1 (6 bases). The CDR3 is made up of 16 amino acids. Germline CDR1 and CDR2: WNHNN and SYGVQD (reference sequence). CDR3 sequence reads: CASSHIDRINQGTQYF. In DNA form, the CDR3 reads TGCGCCAGCAGTCACATAGACAGGATCAACCAAGGGACCCAGTACTTC.

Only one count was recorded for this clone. The CDR3 sequence is CASSRKGPYYGYTF. DNA for the CDR3: TGTGCCAGCAGCCGGAAGGGGCCGTACTATGGCTACACCTTC. V gene TRBV4-2 combines with J gene TRBJ1-2; possibly TRBD1 for D (5 bases). The V and J ends lost 4 bases and 3 bases respectively, with 12 bases between them. The CDR3 is 14 amino acids. Germline CDR1 is LGHNA and CDR2 is YNFKEQ.

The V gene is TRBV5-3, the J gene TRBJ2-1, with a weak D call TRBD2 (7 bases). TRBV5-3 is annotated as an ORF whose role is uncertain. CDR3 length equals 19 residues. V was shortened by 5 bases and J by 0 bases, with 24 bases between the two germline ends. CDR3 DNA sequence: TGTGCCAGAAGGGAAGGGAAAGGGGGGGAGGACTACTCCTACAATGAGCAGTTCTTC. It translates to CARREGKGGEDYSYNEQFF.

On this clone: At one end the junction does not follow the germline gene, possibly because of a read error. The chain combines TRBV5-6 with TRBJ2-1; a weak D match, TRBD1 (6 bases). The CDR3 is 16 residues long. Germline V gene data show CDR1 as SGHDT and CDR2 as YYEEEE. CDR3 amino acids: CASSIPYRVSNNEQFF. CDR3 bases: TGTGCCAGCAGCATCCCTTACAGGGTCTCCAACAATGAGCAGTTCTTC.

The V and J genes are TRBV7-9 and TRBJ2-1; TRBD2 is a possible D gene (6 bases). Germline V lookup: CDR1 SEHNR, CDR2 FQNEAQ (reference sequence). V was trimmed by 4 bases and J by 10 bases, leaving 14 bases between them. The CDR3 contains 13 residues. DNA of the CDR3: TGTGCCAGCAGCTCCGGCGGGGCTAGGGAGCAGTTCTTC. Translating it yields CASSSGGAREQFF.

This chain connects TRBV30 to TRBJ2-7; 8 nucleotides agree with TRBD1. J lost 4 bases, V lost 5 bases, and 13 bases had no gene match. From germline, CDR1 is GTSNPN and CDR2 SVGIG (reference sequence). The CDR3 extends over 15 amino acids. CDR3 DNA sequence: TGTGCCTGGGATCAGGGGGCCGCCGGAGAGTACGAGCAGTACTTC. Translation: CAWDQGAAGEYEQYF.

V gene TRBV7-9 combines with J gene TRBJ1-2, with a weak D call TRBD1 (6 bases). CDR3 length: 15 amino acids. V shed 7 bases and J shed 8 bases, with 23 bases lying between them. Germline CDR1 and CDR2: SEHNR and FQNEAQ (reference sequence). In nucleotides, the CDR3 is TGTGCCAGCACACGAAACCCACAGGGAGTTTGGGGCTACACCTTC. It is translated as CASTRNPQGVWGYTF.

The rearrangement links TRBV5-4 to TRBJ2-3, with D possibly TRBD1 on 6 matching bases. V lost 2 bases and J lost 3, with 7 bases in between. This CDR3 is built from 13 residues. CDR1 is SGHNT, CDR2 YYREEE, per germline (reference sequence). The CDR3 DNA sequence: TGTGCCAGCAGCTTCAGGGGAACAGATACGCAGTATTTT. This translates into CASSFRGTDTQYF.

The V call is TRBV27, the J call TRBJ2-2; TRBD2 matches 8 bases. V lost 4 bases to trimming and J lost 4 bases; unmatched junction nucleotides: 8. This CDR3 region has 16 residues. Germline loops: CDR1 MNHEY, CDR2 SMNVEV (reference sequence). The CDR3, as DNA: TGTGCCAGCAGTTGGGGTCGGGGGGGCGGCACCGGGGAGCTGTTTTTT. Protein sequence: CASSWGRGGGTGELFF.

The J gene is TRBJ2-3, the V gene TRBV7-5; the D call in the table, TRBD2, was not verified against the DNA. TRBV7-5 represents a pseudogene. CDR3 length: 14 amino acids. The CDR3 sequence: CARSLGSGGAGEYF. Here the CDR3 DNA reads TGTGCCAGAAGCTTAGGGAGTGGTGGCGCGGGGGAGTATTTT.